The 17 T cell receptor beta chains below all came from one sample that was sequenced in a study of early T cells in non-severe SARS-CoV-2 infection. Each CDR3 protein is one row after TCRdb ran MiXCR on the 5' RACE reads. The table has more than 90,000 distinct CDR3 sequences, approximately 11% seen once. The sample comprised whole blood. The receptor source for this set is an adult who was a healthcare worker with PCR-confirmed SARS-CoV-2 infection or an uninfected control (not recorded which).

This clonotype was recorded many times. V is TRBV5-1 and J is TRBJ1-1; 9 bases match TRBD1. Germline loops: CDR1 SGHRS, CDR2 YFSETQ. V lost 4 bases and J lost 0; bases outside the gene matches: 10. The CDR3 is 17 residues long. CDR3 DNA: TGCGCCAGCAGCCCACAAAGACAGGGGGAGATGAACACTGAAGCTTTCTTT. It codes for CASSPQRQGEMNTEAFF. The entire variable domain, with the rest obtained from reference TRBV5-1 and TRBJ1-1, is as follows: KAGVTQTPRYLIKTRGQQVTLSCSPISGHRSVSWYQQTPGQGLQFLFEYFSETQRNKGNFPGRFSGRQFSNSRSEMNVSTLELGDSALYLCASSPQRQGEMNTEAFFGQGTRLTVV.

This clonotype was seen repeatedly, ten times or more. This chain uses TRBV27 with TRBJ2-3, with TRBD1 identical over 8 bases. This CDR3 is 17 amino acids long. Germline V gene sequence: CDR1 MNHEY, CDR2 SMNVEV (reference sequence). With 2 bases clipped from V and 4 bases from J, the junction kept 11 bases outside the gene matches. The CDR3 is CASSLEAGQGWSDTQYF. In nucleotides, the CDR3 is TGTGCCAGCAGTTTAGAGGCCGGACAGGGATGGTCAGATACGCAGTATTTT.

This clonotype came up a few times. The CDR3 sequence is CSALRTGRREQYF. The CDR3 coding sequence is TGCAGTGCTCTGCGGACAGGGCGTCGGGAGCAGTACTTC. The gene calls are TRBV20-1 and TRBJ2-7; 8 bases fit TRBD1. Germline V gene sequence: CDR1 DFQATT, CDR2 SNEGSKA (reference sequence). Unmatched junction bases numbered 10, after V lost 5 bases and J lost 7 bases. CDR3 length: 13 amino acids.

V gene TRBV20-1 combines with J gene TRBJ2-5; D remains ambiguous. V dropped 2 bases and J dropped 1 base, with 11 bases sitting between them. CDR1 DFQATT and CDR2 SNEGSKA come from the germline V gene (reference sequence). The CDR3 is 14 amino acids. DNA for the CDR3: TGCAGTGCTAGACGGGCGCCGGTCCAAGAGACCCAGTACTTC. It encodes CSARRAPVQETQYF.

This clonotype was counted ten times or more. This chain connects TRBV3-1 to TRBJ1-1; weak D call: TRBD1 (5 bases). Germline values: CDR1 LGHDT, CDR2 YNNKEL (reference sequence). V was clipped by 5 bases and J by 0 bases, with 10 bases between them. CDR3 length: 14 amino acids. Here the CDR3 DNA reads TGTGCCAGCAGCATAGGACACATGAACACTGAAGCTTTCTTT. Its protein is CASSIGHMNTEAFF.

This chain links TRBV7-3 with TRBJ2-1, with 15 bases matching TRBD2. The J segment lost 0 bases and the V segment lost 4 bases, leaving 13 bases of the junction unmatched. Germline loops: CDR1 SGHTA, CDR2 FQGTGA. The CDR3 length is 21 residues. For the CDR3, the DNA is TGTGCCAGCAGCTCATCACCCGGGACTAGCGGGGGGCCGAGCTCCTACAATGAGCAGTTCTTC. Its protein product is CASSSSPGTSGGPSSYNEQFF.

V is TRBV29-1 and J is TRBJ2-1; D ambiguous. CDR1 and CDR2 from the germline V gene are SQVTM and ANQGSEA. There are 11 residues in the CDR3. Deletions cut 3 bases from V and 8 bases from J, with 8 bases between. CDR3 in DNA: TGCAGCGTTGAGGTGTCTTATGAGCAGTTCTTC. Protein product: CSVEVSYEQFF.

This clonotype was seen at least ten times. CDR3 loop: CASSLASGGPYEQYF. The CDR3 DNA is TGCGCCAGCAGCTTGGCTTCGGGGGGACCCTACGAGCAGTACTTC. The chain is built from TRBV5-1 and TRBJ2-7; the match to TRBD2 covers 7 bases. The ends lost 0 bases at V and 2 bases at J; junction bases unmatched: 5. The CDR3 spans 15 residues. Germline V lookup: CDR1 SGHRS, CDR2 YFSETQ.

The rearrangement uses TRBV20-1 and TRBJ1-1; no firm D call. V lost 5 bases and J lost 3, with 4 bases in between. The CDR3 runs to 10 residues. Germline values: CDR1 DFQATT, CDR2 SNEGSKA (reference sequence). CDR3 sequence reads: CSAGYTEAFF. Here the CDR3 DNA reads TGCAGTGCTGGTTACACTGAAGCTTTCTTT.

Many counts were recorded for this clonotype. The chain has TRBV12-3 or TRBV12-4 and TRBJ1-5, with D possibly TRBD1 on 5 matching bases. Trimming shortened V by 3 bases and J by 2 bases, and 8 bases separated the two germline ends. The length of the CDR3 is 14 residues. The CDR3 DNA is TGTGCCAGCAGTTTCTCGGGGGGCAATCAGCCCCAGCATTTT. This gives the protein CASSFSGGNQPQHF.

This sequence joins TRBV3-1 and TRBJ2-6; perhaps TRBD2 as D (7 bases). The length of the CDR3 is 19 residues. CDR1 and CDR2 from the germline V gene are LGHDT and YNNKEL (reference sequence). Trimming stripped 4 bases from V and 1 base from J, with 20 bases between. CDR3 nucleotide sequence: TGTGCCAGCAGCCTGTATTACCCGGGGGGCGTATCTGGGGCCAACGTCCTGACTTTC. Translating gives CASSLYYPGGVSGANVLTF.

This clonotype was counted between two and nine times. For the CDR3, the DNA is TGTGCCAGCAGACACATGGGGGGGCGGATGAACACTGAAGCTTTCTTT. Translation: CASRHMGGRMNTEAFF. J is TRBJ1-1 and V is TRBV6-2 or TRBV6-3; D is perhaps TRBD1 (6 bases). The V gene's germline CDR1 is MNHEY and CDR2 SVGEGT. Between the trimmed V and J ends, which lost 6 bases and 0 bases, there was a span of 17 bases. The CDR3 runs to 16 residues.

This clonotype was counted only a few times. This sequence joins TRBV18 and TRBJ1-5, with 12 bases identical to TRBD1. Trimming removed 5 bases from V and 5 bases from J; junction bases left unmatched: 4. Germline CDR1 is KGHSH and CDR2 is LQKENI. CDR3 length: 15 residues. CDR3 amino acids: CASSGTGGADQPQHF. The CDR3 bases are TGTGCCAGCTCAGGGACAGGGGGCGCGGATCAGCCCCAGCATTTT.

The chain employs TRBV28 and TRBJ2-7, with D perhaps matching TRBD1 (6 bases). The CDR3 has 13 amino acids. Germline lookup yields CDR1 MDHEN and CDR2 SYDVKM. V lost 8 bases and J lost 0, with 11 bases in between. The CDR3 nucleotides are TGTGCCAGCCTGGACAGTACCTCCTACGAGCAGTACTTC. Its translation is CASLDSTSYEQYF.

This clonotype has ten or more counts. This sequence joins TRBV3-1 and TRBJ1-2; 7 bases fit TRBD1. The CDR3 has 14 residues. CDR1 and CDR2 (germline): LGHDT, YNNKEL (reference sequence). V lost 1 base to trimming and J lost 4 bases; unmatched junction nucleotides: 3. In DNA form, the CDR3 reads TGTGCCAGCAGCCAAGGGGACAGACTCTATGGCTACACCTTC. Protein: CASSQGDRLYGYTF.

The rearrangement links TRBV24-1 to TRBJ2-3, with D possibly being TRBD2 (5 bases). Trimming stripped 9 bases from V and 2 bases from J, with 14 bases between. Germline V gene data show CDR1 as KGHDR and CDR2 as SFDVKD. The CDR3 runs to 14 residues. The CDR3 DNA is TGTGCCACCCAGACGAGCGGACCCACAGATACGCAGTATTTT. Protein: CATQTSGPTDTQYF.

This clonotype showed up many times. This chain uses TRBV7-9 with TRBJ2-1; 9 nucleotides agree with TRBD2. After removal of 6 bases from V and 1 base from J, the junction contained 7 bases not matched to a gene. CDR3 length equals 16 residues. Looked up from germline, CDR1 is SEHNR and CDR2 is FQNEAQ (reference sequence). The CDR3 protein is CASRGIAGVSYNEQFF. CDR3 nucleotide sequence: TGTGCCAGCAGGGGAATAGCGGGAGTATCCTACAATGAGCAGTTCTTC.